The rows below give T cell receptor beta chains drawn from one sample of a study of blood T cell repertoires in COVID-19. Sequencing used immunoSEQ multiplex PCR; TCRdb keeps in-frame clones, though not all of them. The sample consists of about 300,000 clones, approximately 88% of them appearing once. Sequencing was performed on PBMCs or T cells enriched from blood (not recorded which). These receptors all stem from a woman aged 40-49 years who had recovered from COVID-19. CDR3s include the opening cysteine and the closing phenylalanine or tryptophan. The D gene is left open where the match is weak. Rows may omit the clone size; those that give it use once, few, many or a size class.

>TRBV3-1/TRBV3-2|-|TRBJ1-2|-
TGTGCCAGCAGCCAGGAGGACGCACGCTACACCTTC
CASSQEDARYTF
>TRBV12-2|-|TRBJ2-6|-
TGTGCAAGTCGCCCGGGACAGGGCCTGCCTTTC
CASRPGQGLPF
>TRBV6-5|-|TRBJ1-3|-
TGTGCCAGCAGTTACAGGGGGTCCGGAAACACCATATATTTT
CASSYRGSGNTIYF
>TRBV5-4|-|TRBJ1-4|-
TGTGCCAGCAGCTTGGGAGGTGCAAGTAATGAAAAACTGTTTTTT
CASSLGGASNEKLFF
>TRBV30|-|TRBJ2-5|TRBD2
TGTGCCTGGATGCTAGCGGGGGCGTTGGGGGAGACCCAGTACTTC
CAWMLAGALGETQYF
>TRBV2|few|TRBJ2-7|TRBD2
TGTGCCAGCAGTAGGGGGCGGGGGGGCCTTCAACACGACTTC
CASSRGRGGLQHDF
>TRBV6-5|-|TRBJ2-7|-
TGTGCCAGCAAGAAAGGACTGACTCCCTACGAGCAGTACTTC
CASKKGLTPYEQYF
>TRBV3-1/TRBV3-2|-|TRBJ1-2|TRBD1
TGTGCCAGCAGCCAATCGGGAGGGGCAGGGGGTGGCTATGGCTACACCTTC
CASSQSGGAGGGYGYTF
>TRBV10-3|-|TRBJ1-4|-
TGTGCCATCGCCGCTGAGGCGGCTCACAAACTGTTTTTT
CAIAAEAAHKLFF
>TRBV13|-|TRBJ2-7|TRBD2
TGTGCCAGCAGCTCTAGCGGGAGGTCCTACGAGCAGTACTTC
CASSSSGRSYEQYF
>TRBV7-6|-|TRBJ1-2|-
TGTGCCAGCAGCTTAGCGCCTGCAGGGTCTCGGAGTGGCTACACCTTC
CASSLAPAGSRSGYTF
>TRBV3-1/TRBV3-2|-|TRBJ1-2|TRBD1
TGTGCCAGCAGCCCGACCGGGACAGGATTAAACTATGGCTACACCTTC
CASSPTGTGLNYGYTF
>TRBV10-3|-|TRBJ2-1|TRBD2
TGTGCCATCAGTGAGTCGATGCGCGGGAGTGTTGTGTTCTTC
CAISESMRGSVVFF
>TRBV5-1|-|TRBJ2-7|-
TGCGCCAGCAGGCGCTATAGCTCCTACGAGCAGTACTTC
CASRRYSSYEQYF
>TRBV6-5|-|TRBJ1-6|TRBD1
TGTGCCAGCAGTTCGGACAGGGGGCATAATTCACCCCTCCACTTT
CASSSDRGHNSPLHF
>TRBV5-1|-|TRBJ1-4|-
TGCGCCAGCGCTCAACAGGGTTCCGATGAAAAACTGTTTTTT
CASAQQGSDEKLFF
>TRBV30|once|TRBJ2-7|TRBD1
TGTGCCTGGAGTGCGACAGGGATGAAGCAGTACTTC
CAWSATGMKQYF
>TRBV4-2|-|TRBJ1-2|TRBD1
TGTGCCAGCAGCCAAGGACAGGGAGCAGCCGACTATGGCTACACCTTC
CASSQGQGAADYGYTF
>TRBV7-2|-|TRBJ1-2|-
TGTGCCAGCAGCCCCCGGGACATTACTAACTATGGCTACACCTTC
CASSPRDITNYGYTF
>TRBV5-1|-|TRBJ1-1|-
TGCGCCAGCAGCTTGCGTCCGGGTTCAAACCGGGCTTTCTTT
CASSLRPGSNRAFF
>TRBV18|-|TRBJ1-1|-
TGTGCCAGCTCAACCCAGGTTAACACTGAAGCTTTCTTT
CASSTQVNTEAFF
>TRBV7-9|-|TRBJ1-3|-
TGTGCCAGCAGCTTTGTGAAAATTAGTAGCTCTGGAAACACCATATATTTT
CASSFVKISSSGNTIYF
>TRBV7-9|once|TRBJ1-4|TRBD1
TGTGCCAGCAGCTTACGGACAGGGGATGACGAAAAACTGTTTTTT
CASSLRTGDDEKLFF
>TRBV2|-|TRBJ1-2|-
TGTGCCAGCGGGCCAGCTAACTATGGCTACACCTTC
CASGPANYGYTF
>TRBV15|-|TRBJ2-7|-
TGTGCCGACCCTGGCGGGCTCTACGAGCAGTACTTC
CADPGGLYEQYF
>TRBV7-3|-|TRBJ2-3|-
TGTGCCAGCAGCTTAAATGGCAGATACACAGATACGCAGTATTTT
CASSLNGRYTDTQYF